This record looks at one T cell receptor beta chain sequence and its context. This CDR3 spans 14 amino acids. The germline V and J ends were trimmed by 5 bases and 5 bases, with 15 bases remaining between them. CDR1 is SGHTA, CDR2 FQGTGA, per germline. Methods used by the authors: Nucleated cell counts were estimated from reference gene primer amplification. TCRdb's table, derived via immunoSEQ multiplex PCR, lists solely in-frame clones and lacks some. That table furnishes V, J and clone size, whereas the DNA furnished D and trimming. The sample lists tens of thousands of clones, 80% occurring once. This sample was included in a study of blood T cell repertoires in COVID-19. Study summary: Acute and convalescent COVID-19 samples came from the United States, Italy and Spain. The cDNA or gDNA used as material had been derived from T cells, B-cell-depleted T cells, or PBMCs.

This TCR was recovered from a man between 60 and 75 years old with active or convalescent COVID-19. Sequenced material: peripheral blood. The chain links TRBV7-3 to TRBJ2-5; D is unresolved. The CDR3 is CASSRPDPRETQYF. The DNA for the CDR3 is TGTGCCAGCAGCCGCCCTGATCCGCGGGAGACCCAGTACTTC. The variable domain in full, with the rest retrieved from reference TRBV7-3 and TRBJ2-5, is GAGVSQTPSNKVTEKGKYVELRCDPISGHTALYWYRQSLGQGPEFLIYFQGTGAADDSGLPNDRFFAVRPEGSVSTLKIQRTERGDSAVYLCASSRPDPRETQYFGPGTRLLVL.